The 16 T cell receptor beta chains presented below share a single source sample, sequenced in a study of blood T cell repertoires in COVID-19. Here immunoSEQ multiplex PCR was the method, and the copy in TCRdb shows in-frame clones only, minus some. The sample includes some 200,000 clones, roughly four fifths of them seen just once. Sequenced input: peripheral blood. The receptors originated from a man younger than 45 with active or convalescent COVID-19.

This clone was seen more than once but under ten times. This chain links TRBV19 with TRBJ1-5, with a possible D match to TRBD1 (6 bases). Trimming pared 4 bases from V and 3 bases from J, leaving 13 bases between. The CDR3 is 15 residues long. The germline V gene has CDR1 LNHDA and CDR2 SQIVND (reference sequence). CDR3 sequence reads: CASSRPGASNQPQHF. DNA of the CDR3: TGTGCCAGTAGTAGGCCAGGGGCTTCCAATCAGCCCCAGCATTTT.

The chain carries TRBV10-1 and TRBJ2-1; D perhaps matches TRBD1 (6 bases). The V gene's germline CDR1 is WNHNN and CDR2 SYGVQD (reference sequence). The CDR3 runs 13 residues. V gave up 4 bases and J gave up 5 bases, with 9 bases separating them. Here the CDR3 DNA reads TGCGCCAGCAGTGCCACAGGGAACAATGAGCAGTTCTTC. This encodes CASSATGNNEQFF.

The rearrangement links TRBV28 to TRBJ1-2, with D maybe TRBD1 (6 bases). Germline V gene data show CDR1 as MDHEN and CDR2 as SYDVKM. The V gene lost 6 bases and the J gene lost 8 bases, with 16 bases spanning the gap. The CDR3 extends over 13 amino acids. The CDR3 sequence is CASRATGSRGYTF. The CDR3 coding sequence is TGTGCCAGCAGGGCGACAGGATCCCGGGGCTACACCTTC.

The genes are TRBV7-9 and TRBJ1-4, with 8 bases matching TRBD1. The CDR3 runs to 15 residues. The V segment lost 5 bases and the J segment 7 bases; nucleotides outside the gene matches: 9. Per germline, CDR1 SEHNR and CDR2 FQNEAQ (reference sequence). The DNA for the CDR3 is TGTGCCAGCAGCCCTACAGGGGGATGGGGTGAAAAACTGTTTTTT. Protein: CASSPTGGWGEKLFF.

This rearrangement joins TRBV12-3 or TRBV12-4 to TRBJ2-1; D uncertain. Trimming pared 5 bases from V and 10 bases from J, leaving 9 bases between. CDR3 size: 11 residues. The CDR3 bases are TGTGCCAGCAGTCGAGTCGAGGAGCAGTTCTTC. It yields the protein CASSRVEEQFF.

The rearrangement joins TRBV9 to TRBJ2-7, with 8 bases matching TRBD2. The germline gives CDR1 SGDLS, CDR2 YYNGEE. J was trimmed by 0 bases and V by 3 bases; bases with no gene match: 5. The length of the CDR3 is 15 residues. DNA of the CDR3: TGTGCCAGCAGCGACGTAGCGGGGAGCTCCTACGAGCAGTACTTC. Protein: CASSDVAGSSYEQYF. Full variable domain (remainder filled in from reference TRBV9 and TRBJ2-7): DSGVTQTPKHLITATGQRVTLRCSPRSGDLSVYWYQQSLDQGLQFLIQYYNGEERAKGNILERFSAQQFPDLHSELNLSSLELGDSALYFCASSDVAGSSYEQYFGPGTRLTVT.

The J gene is TRBJ1-5, the V gene TRBV6-5; TRBD1 agrees at 9 bases. Germline CDR1 and CDR2: MNHEY and SVGAGI. J was trimmed by 7 bases and V by 6 bases; bases with no gene match: 7. The length of the CDR3 is 14 residues. For the CDR3, the DNA is TGTGCCAGCAGGCTAAACAGGGGGCAACAGCCCCAGCATTTT. Translation: CASRLNRGQQPQHF.

The chain couples TRBV4-3 to TRBJ1-1; D is uncertain. CDR3 length: 13 residues. The V and J ends lost 5 bases and 4 bases respectively, with 11 bases between them. Looked up from germline, CDR1 is LGHNA and CDR2 is YSLEER. The CDR3 is CASSGTMGTEAFF. DNA for the CDR3: TGCGCCAGCAGCGGTACTATGGGCACTGAAGCTTTCTTT.

The rearrangement links TRBV7-2 to TRBJ2-7; D is perhaps TRBD1 (6 bases). The ends were cut back, 5 bases at V and 3 bases at J, with 14 bases in the middle. The length of the CDR3 is 14 residues. Germline assignment: CDR1 SGHTA and CDR2 FQGNSA. The CDR3 protein is CASSQQGRDYEQYF. The CDR3 DNA sequence: TGTGCCAGCAGCCAACAGGGTCGGGACTACGAGCAGTACTTC.

The chain is built from TRBV3-1 (or the pseudogene TRBV3-2) and TRBJ2-2; 12 bases agree with TRBD2. The CDR3 is 17 residues long. The germline V gene has CDR1 LGHDT and CDR2 YNNKEL (reference sequence). V shed 3 bases, J shed 1 base, and the junction held 3 bases outside the gene matches. In nucleotides, the CDR3 is TGTGCCAGCAGCCAGACTAGCGGGGGAGAGAACACCGGGGAGCTGTTTTTT. This sequence encodes CASSQTSGGENTGELFF.

This sequence joins TRBV5-4 and TRBJ1-1; TRBD1 is a possible D gene (6 bases). The V and J ends lost 4 bases and 2 bases respectively, with 18 bases between them. In germline, CDR1 is SGHNT, CDR2 YYREEE (reference sequence). The CDR3 is made up of 16 amino acids. The CDR3 sequence is CASSRFGGATNTEAFF. CDR3 nucleotide sequence: TGTGCCAGCAGCCGTTTTGGGGGGGCAACTAACACTGAAGCTTTCTTT.

This chain uses TRBV7-9 with TRBJ1-2, with D tentatively TRBD1 (6 bases). Deletions cut 3 bases from V and 7 bases from J, with 18 bases between. Germline-derived CDR1 and CDR2 are SEHNR and FQNEAQ (reference sequence). The CDR3 consists of 15 residues. The CDR3 DNA follows: TGTGCCAGCAGCTTCGGAACGCAGGGGAATATTGGCTACACCTTC. Translation: CASSFGTQGNIGYTF.

The chain combines TRBV6-1 with TRBJ1-2; D is ambiguous. CDR3 length: 15 amino acids. The V gene lost 1 base and the J gene lost 5 bases, with 14 bases spanning the gap. Germline loops: CDR1 MNHNS, CDR2 SASEGT. CDR3 residues: CASSEENSEAYGYTF. CDR3 DNA sequence: TGTGCCAGCAGTGAAGAAAACAGTGAAGCATATGGCTACACCTTC.

The chain recombines TRBV9 with TRBJ2-5; D perhaps matches TRBD2 (6 bases). Germline V gives CDR1 SGDLS, CDR2 YYNGEE. This CDR3 comprises 14 residues. Deletions cut 0 bases from V and 4 bases from J, with 10 bases between. The DNA of the CDR3 is TGTGCCAGCAGCGTAGGTGGAGGGGTAGAGACCCAGTACTTC. It is translated as CASSVGGGVETQYF.

The J gene is TRBJ1-3, the V gene TRBV9; D not certain. CDR3 length: 16 amino acids. Trimming stripped 0 bases from V and 0 bases from J, with 10 bases between. The germline CDR1 and CDR2 sequences are SGDLS and YYNGEE. The CDR3 region is CASSVVEGPSGNTIYF. In nucleotides, the CDR3 is TGTGCCAGCAGCGTAGTGGAGGGTCCCTCTGGAAACACCATATATTTT. Full variable domain (rest looked up from reference TRBV9 and TRBJ1-3): DSGVTQTPKHLITATGQRVTLRCSPRSGDLSVYWYQQSLDQGLQFLIQYYNGEERAKGNILERFSAQQFPDLHSELNLSSLELGDSALYFCASSVVEGPSGNTIYFGEGSWLTVV.

This rearrangement joins TRBV6-5 to TRBJ1-4; D is possibly TRBD1 (6 bases). Germline V lookup: CDR1 MNHEY, CDR2 SVGAGI. The length of the CDR3 is 15 residues. The germline V and J ends were trimmed by 5 bases and 1 base, with 11 bases remaining between them. CDR3 amino acids: CASSSPRGTNEKLFF. In nucleotides, the CDR3 is TGTGCCAGCAGTAGCCCCAGGGGAACTAATGAAAAACTGTTTTTT.